The entry that follows covers one TCR beta chain sequence. The antigen remains unidentified. Germline V gene sequence: CDR1 MNHEY, CDR2 SMNVEV (reference sequence). CDR3 length: 18 amino acids. J lost 7 bases, V lost 0 bases, and 13 bases had no gene match. The record originates from a study of regulatory T cells in long-lasting Graves disease. Study-level results: With persistent disease, TRBV28, TRBJ1-2 and TRBJ2-5 were the favored segments.

iRepertoire HTBI primers and Arm-PCR of CDR3 regions built TCR beta libraries. In the authors' methods: Sample data revealed some 58 TRBV and some 13 TRBJ segments. Using its own MiXCR run on the multiplex PCR reads, TCRdb lists one record per CDR3 protein. TCRdb's processing, not the authors', yielded these V and J calls. The sample consists of over 500,000 distinct CDR3 sequences, roughly a sixth of them appearing once. Specified time point: newly diagnosed GD, antithyroid drugs for less than 3 months. Researchers made the TCR library from RNA that was extracted from PBMCs. Blood from the periphery, approximately 9 milliliters in all, was drawn into EDTA tubes. These data are also associated with another study on T cells in Graves' hyperthyroidism and ophthalmopathy.

The starting material was peripheral blood mononuclear cells (PBMCs), obtained at new diagnosis, from a patient treated with antithyroid drugs. The TCR comes from a man aged 18 to 30 with Graves disease. The genes are TRBV27 and TRBJ2-4; TRBD2 agrees at 9 bases. CDR3 sequence: CASSLSHPGTSRTNIQYF. CDR3 DNA: TGTGCCAGCAGTTTATCACACCCCGGGACTAGCAGGACTAACATTCAGTACTTC.